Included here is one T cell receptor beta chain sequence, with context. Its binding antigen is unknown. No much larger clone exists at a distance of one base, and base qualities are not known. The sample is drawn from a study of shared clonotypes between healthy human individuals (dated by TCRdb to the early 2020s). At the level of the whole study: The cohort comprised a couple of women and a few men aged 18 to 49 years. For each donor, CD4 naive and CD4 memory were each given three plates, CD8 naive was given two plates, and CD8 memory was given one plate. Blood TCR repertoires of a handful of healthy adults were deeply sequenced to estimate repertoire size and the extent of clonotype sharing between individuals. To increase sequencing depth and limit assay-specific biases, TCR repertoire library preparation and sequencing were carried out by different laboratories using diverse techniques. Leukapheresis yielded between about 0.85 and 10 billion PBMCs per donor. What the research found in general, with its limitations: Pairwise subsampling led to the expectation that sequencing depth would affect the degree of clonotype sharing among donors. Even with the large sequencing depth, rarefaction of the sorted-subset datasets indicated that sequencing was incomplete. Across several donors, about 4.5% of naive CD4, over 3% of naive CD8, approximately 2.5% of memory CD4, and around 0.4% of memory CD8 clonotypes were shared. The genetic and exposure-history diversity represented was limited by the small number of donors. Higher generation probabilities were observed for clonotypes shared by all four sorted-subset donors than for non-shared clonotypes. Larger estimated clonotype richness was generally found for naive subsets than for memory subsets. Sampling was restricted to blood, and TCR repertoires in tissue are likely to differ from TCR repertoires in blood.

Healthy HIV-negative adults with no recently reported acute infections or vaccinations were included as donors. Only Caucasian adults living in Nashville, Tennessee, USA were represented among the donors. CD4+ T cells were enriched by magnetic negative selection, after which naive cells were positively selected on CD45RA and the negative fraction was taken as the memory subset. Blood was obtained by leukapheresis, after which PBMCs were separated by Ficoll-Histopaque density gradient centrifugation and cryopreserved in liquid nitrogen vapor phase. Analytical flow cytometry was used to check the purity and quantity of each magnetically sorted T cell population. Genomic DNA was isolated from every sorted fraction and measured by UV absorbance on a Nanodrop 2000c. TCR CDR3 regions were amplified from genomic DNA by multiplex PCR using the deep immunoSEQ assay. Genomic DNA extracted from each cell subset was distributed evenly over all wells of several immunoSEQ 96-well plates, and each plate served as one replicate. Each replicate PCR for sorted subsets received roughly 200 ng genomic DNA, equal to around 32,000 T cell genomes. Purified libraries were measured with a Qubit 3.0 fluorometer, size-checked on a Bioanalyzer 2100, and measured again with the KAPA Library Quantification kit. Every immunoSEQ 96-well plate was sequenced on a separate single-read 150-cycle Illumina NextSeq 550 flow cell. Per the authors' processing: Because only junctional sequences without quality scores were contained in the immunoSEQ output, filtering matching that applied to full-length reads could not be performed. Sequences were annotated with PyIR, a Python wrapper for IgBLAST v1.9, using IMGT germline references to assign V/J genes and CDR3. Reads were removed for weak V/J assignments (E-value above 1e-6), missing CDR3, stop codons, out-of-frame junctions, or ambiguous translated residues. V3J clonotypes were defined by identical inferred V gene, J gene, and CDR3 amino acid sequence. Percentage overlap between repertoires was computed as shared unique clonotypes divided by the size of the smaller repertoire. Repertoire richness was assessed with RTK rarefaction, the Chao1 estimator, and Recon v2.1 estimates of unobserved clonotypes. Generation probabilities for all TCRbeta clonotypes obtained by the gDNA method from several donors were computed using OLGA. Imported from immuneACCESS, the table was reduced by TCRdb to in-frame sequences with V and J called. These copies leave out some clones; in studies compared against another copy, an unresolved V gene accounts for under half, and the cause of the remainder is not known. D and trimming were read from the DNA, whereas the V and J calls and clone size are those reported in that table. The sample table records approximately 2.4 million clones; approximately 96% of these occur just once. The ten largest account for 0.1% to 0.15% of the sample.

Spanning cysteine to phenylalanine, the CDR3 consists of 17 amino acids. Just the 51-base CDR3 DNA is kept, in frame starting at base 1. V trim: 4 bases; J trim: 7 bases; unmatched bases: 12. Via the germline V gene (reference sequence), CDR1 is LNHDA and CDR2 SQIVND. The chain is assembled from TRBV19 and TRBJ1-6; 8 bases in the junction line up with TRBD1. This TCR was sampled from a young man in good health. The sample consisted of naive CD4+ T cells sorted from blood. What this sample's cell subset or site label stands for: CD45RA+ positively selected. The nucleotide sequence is TGTGCCAGTAGTACCCAAATGGGGACAGGTACCAATTCACCCCTCCACTTT. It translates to CASSTQMGTGTNSPLHF.